These T cell receptor beta chains were read from a single sample in a study of blood T cell repertoires in COVID-19. TCRdb keeps only in-frame clones here, not all; method: immunoSEQ multiplex PCR. The data hold fewer than 80,000 clones, with 85% to 90% observed a single time. Material: peripheral blood. The receptors originated from a man over 45 with acute or convalescent COVID-19. The CDR3 runs from the conserved cysteine through the conserved F or W. Fields, in order: CDR3 length, V gene, J gene, CDR3 protein.

len: 13; v_gene: TRBV7-8; j_gene: TRBJ2-5; CDR3aa: CASSQNRQETQYF
len: 14; v_gene: TRBV19; j_gene: TRBJ2-7; CDR3aa: CASSITGSSYEQYF
len: 19; v_gene: TRBV4-2; j_gene: TRBJ2-3; CDR3aa: CASSKRSPGLAGEGDTQYF
len: 12; v_gene: TRBV9; j_gene: TRBJ2-7; CDR3aa: CASSVVAGEQYF
len: 14; v_gene: TRBV30; j_gene: TRBJ2-2; CDR3aa: CAWATGLLTGELFF
len: 15; v_gene: TRBV11-2; j_gene: TRBJ2-7; CDR3aa: CASSLIGTGGNEQYF
len: 15; v_gene: TRBV7-6; j_gene: TRBJ2-1; CDR3aa: CASSFVLAGKNEQFF
len: 12; v_gene: TRBV18; j_gene: TRBJ2-7; CDR3aa: CASSQGALEQYF
len: 16; v_gene: TRBV6-5; j_gene: TRBJ1-6; CDR3aa: CASSYSWRQGGSPLHF
len: 15; v_gene: TRBV5-1; j_gene: TRBJ2-7; CDR3aa: CASSSDQGGDYEQYF
len: 16; v_gene: TRBV21-1; j_gene: TRBJ1-1; CDR3aa: CASSTTPGQGGTEAFF
len: 13; v_gene: TRBV7-9; j_gene: TRBJ1-1; CDR3aa: CASSRLQGAEAFF
len: 15; v_gene: TRBV6-5; j_gene: TRBJ2-7; CDR3aa: CASSSWKRGAYEQYF
len: 15; v_gene: TRBV25-1; j_gene: TRBJ2-7; CDR3aa: CASSEFGRTSYEQYF
len: 14; v_gene: TRBV9; j_gene: TRBJ1-3; CDR3aa: CASSRPGSGNTIYF
len: 16; v_gene: TRBV6-2/TRBV6-3; j_gene: TRBJ1-1; CDR3aa: CASSYPRGTANTEAFF
len: 14; v_gene: TRBV6-5; j_gene: TRBJ1-1; CDR3aa: CASSGGQGNTEAFF
len: 13; v_gene: TRBV10-2; j_gene: TRBJ1-5; CDR3aa: CASRDTSNQPQHF
len: 13; v_gene: TRBV6-5; j_gene: TRBJ1-5; CDR3aa: CASTERGPQPQHF
len: 13; v_gene: TRBV18; j_gene: TRBJ1-6; CDR3aa: CASSPEVNSPLHF
len: 17; v_gene: TRBV6-4; j_gene: TRBJ2-1; CDR3aa: CASGWGLAGGWTNEQFF
len: 14; v_gene: TRBV25-1; j_gene: TRBJ2-5; CDR3aa: CASSEYSEQETQYF
len: 18; v_gene: TRBV3-1/TRBV3-2; j_gene: TRBJ2-4; CDR3aa: CASSQDLEGAHAKNIQYF
len: 14; v_gene: TRBV29-1; j_gene: TRBJ1-3; CDR3aa: CSVDVGGAGNTIYF
len: 15; v_gene: TRBV18; j_gene: TRBJ2-5; CDR3aa: CASSPNTGGDETQYF
len: 15; v_gene: TRBV30; j_gene: TRBJ1-5; CDR3aa: CAWSANTGYNQPQHF
len: 15; v_gene: TRBV5-6; j_gene: TRBJ1-2; CDR3aa: CASSVPPRGAYGYTF
len: 15; v_gene: TRBV6-5; j_gene: TRBJ2-1; CDR3aa: CASRKTSGNGNEQFF
len: 15; v_gene: TRBV7-9; j_gene: TRBJ1-2; CDR3aa: CASSPQPGQDYGYTF
len: 12; v_gene: TRBV7-8; j_gene: TRBJ2-7; CDR3aa: CASSLGANEQYF
len: 14; v_gene: TRBV19; j_gene: TRBJ1-3; CDR3aa: CASRSGGYGNTIYF
len: 14; v_gene: TRBV21-1; j_gene: TRBJ1-5; CDR3aa: CASSGWTGSQPQHF
len: 15; v_gene: TRBV7-2; j_gene: TRBJ1-2; CDR3aa: CASSLDQGARVGYTF
len: 10; v_gene: TRBV7-2; j_gene: TRBJ2-5; CDR3aa: CASAGGAQYF
len: 15; v_gene: TRBV7-9; j_gene: TRBJ2-3; CDR3aa: CASLATSGATDTQYF
len: 15; v_gene: TRBV27; j_gene: TRBJ2-2; CDR3aa: CASSSYQGGTGELFF
len: 14; v_gene: TRBV24-1; j_gene: TRBJ1-5; CDR3aa: CATNSDRVNQPQHF
len: 14; v_gene: TRBV6-5; j_gene: TRBJ1-4; CDR3aa: CASSVDRGVEKLFF
len: 15; v_gene: TRBV7-9; j_gene: TRBJ2-2; CDR3aa: CASSITGGSTGELFF
len: 14; v_gene: TRBV19; j_gene: TRBJ2-7; CDR3aa: CASSHGQGADEQYF
len: 16; v_gene: TRBV6-6; j_gene: TRBJ2-4; CDR3aa: CASSHGQNLAKNIQYF
len: 14; v_gene: TRBV18; j_gene: TRBJ1-2; CDR3aa: CASSPDKTNYGYTF
len: 18; v_gene: TRBV6-2/TRBV6-3; j_gene: TRBJ2-7; CDR3aa: CASSRRLAGGPGSYEQYF
len: 15; v_gene: TRBV6-6; j_gene: TRBJ1-2; CDR3aa: CASSYGQGAGYGYTF
len: 17; v_gene: TRBV10-3; j_gene: TRBJ2-6; CDR3aa: CAISPGQGASGANVLTF